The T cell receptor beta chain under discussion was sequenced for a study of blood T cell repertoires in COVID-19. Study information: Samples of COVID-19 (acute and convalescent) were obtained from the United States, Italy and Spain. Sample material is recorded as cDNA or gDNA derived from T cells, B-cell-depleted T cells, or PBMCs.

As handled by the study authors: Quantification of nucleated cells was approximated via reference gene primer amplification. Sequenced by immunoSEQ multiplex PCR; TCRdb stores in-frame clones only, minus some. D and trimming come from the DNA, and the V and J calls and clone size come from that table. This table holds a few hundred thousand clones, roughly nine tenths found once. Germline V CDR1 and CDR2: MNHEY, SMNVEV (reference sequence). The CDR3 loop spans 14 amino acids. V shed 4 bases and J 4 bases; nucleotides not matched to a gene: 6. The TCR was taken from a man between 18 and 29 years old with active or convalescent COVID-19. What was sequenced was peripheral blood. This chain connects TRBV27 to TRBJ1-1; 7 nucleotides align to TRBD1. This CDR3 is CASSWDSLGTEAFF. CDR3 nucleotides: TGTGCCAGCAGTTGGGACAGTTTAGGCACTGAAGCTTTCTTT.